The TCR beta chain described here comes from a study of blood T cell repertoires in COVID-19. This table comes from immunoSEQ multiplex PCR, and its TCRdb copy is limited to in-frame clones, with some not included. This table holds about 170,000 clones, roughly nine tenths found once. With 5 bases removed from V and 9 bases from J, the gap between germline ends came to 11 bases. The CDR3 totals 12 residues. Germline CDR1 LGHDT, CDR2 YNNKEL (reference sequence). Sequencing used peripheral blood. The TCR was taken from a man between 65 and 85 years old with acute or convalescent COVID-19. The chain couples TRBV3-1 (or the pseudogene TRBV3-2) to TRBJ1-5; D not certain. CDR3 loop: CASSITGGPQHF. The CDR3 DNA is TGTGCCAGCAGCATAACCGGAGGGCCCCAGCATTTT.